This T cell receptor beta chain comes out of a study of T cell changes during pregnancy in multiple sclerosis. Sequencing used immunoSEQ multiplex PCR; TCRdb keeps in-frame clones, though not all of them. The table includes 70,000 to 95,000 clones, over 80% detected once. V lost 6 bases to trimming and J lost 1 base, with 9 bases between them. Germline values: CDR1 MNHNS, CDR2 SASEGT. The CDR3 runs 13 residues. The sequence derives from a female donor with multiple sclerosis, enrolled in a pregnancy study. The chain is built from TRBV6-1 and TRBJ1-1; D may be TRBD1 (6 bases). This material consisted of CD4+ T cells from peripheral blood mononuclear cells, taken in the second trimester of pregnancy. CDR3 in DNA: TGTGCCAGCAGGGCACAGGGGAACACTGAAGCTTTCTTT. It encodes CASRAQGNTEAFF.